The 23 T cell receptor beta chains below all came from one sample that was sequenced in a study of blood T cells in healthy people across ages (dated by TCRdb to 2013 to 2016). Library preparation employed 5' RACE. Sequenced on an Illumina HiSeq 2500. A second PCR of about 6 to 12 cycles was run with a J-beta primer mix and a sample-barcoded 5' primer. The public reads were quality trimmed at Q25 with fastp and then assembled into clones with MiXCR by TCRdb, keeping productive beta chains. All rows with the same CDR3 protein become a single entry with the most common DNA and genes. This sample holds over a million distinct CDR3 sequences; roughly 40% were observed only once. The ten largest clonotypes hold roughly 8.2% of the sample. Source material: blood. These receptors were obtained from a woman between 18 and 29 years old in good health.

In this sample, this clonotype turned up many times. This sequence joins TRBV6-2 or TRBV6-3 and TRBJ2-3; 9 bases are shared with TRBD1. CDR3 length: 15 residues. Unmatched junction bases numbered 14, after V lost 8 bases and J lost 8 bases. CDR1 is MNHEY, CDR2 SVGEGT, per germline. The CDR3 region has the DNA TGTGCCAGCGGCGGCACCGGGACAGGGATTGGTACGCAGTATTTT. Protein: CASGGTGTGIGTQYF.

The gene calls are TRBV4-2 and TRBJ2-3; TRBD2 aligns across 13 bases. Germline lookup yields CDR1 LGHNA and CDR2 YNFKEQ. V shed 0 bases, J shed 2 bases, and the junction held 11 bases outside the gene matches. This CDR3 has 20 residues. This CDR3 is CASSQEGTSGATSNTDTQYF. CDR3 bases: TGTGCCAGCAGCCAAGAAGGGACTAGCGGGGCCACTTCCAACACAGATACGCAGTATTTT.

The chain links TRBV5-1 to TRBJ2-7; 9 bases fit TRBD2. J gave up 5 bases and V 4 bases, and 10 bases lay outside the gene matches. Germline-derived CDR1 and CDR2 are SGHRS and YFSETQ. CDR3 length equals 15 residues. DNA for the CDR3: TGCGCCAGCAGCAGCGGGACAGCGGGAGGTCACGAGCAGTACTTC. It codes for CASSSGTAGGHEQYF.

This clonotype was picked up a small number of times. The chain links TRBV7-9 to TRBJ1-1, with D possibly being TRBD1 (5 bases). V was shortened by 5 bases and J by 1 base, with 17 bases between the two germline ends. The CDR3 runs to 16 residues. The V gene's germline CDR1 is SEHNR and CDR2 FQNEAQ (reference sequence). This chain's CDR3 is CASSPRGKGPNTEAFF. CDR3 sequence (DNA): TGTGCCAGCAGCCCCCGGGGGAAGGGTCCGAACACTGAAGCTTTCTTT. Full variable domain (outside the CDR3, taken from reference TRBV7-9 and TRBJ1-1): DTGVSQNPRHKITKRGQNVTFRCDPISEHNRLYWYRQTLGQGPEFLTYFQNEAQLEKSRLLSDRFSAERPKGSFSTLEIQRTEQGDSAMYLCASSPRGKGPNTEAFFGQGTRLTVV.

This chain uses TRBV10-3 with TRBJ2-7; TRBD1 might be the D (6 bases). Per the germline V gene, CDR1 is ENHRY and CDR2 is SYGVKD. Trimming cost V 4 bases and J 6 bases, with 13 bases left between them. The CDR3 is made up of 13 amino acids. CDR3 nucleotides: TGTGCCATCAGTGTAGGGACACCGGGCGAGCAGTACTTC. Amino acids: CAISVGTPGEQYF.

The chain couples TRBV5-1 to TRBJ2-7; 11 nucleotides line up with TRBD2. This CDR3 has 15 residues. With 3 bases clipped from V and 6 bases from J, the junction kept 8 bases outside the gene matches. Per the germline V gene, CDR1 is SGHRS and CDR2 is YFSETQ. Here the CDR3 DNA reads TGCGCCAGCAGCTCTAGCGGGAGGCTCCCCCCCGAGCAGTACTTC. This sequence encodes CASSSSGRLPPEQYF. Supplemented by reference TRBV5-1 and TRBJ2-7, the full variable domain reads KAGVTQTPRYLIKTRGQQVTLSCSPISGHRSVSWYQQTPGQGLQFLFEYFSETQRNKGNFPGRFSGRQFSNSRSEMNVSTLELGDSALYLCASSSSGRLPPEQYFGPGTRLTVT.

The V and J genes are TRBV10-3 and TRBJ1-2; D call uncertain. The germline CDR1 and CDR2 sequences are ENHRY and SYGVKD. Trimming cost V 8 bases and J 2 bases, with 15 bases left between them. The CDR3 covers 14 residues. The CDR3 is CAIRGSETNYGYTF. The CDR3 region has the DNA TGTGCCATCCGAGGATCAGAGACCAACTATGGCTACACCTTC.

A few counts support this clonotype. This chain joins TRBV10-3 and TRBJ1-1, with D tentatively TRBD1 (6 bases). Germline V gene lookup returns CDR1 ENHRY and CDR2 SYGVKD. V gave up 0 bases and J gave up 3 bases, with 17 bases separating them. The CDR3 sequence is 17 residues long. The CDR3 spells CAISESRTDRMDTEAFF. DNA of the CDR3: TGTGCCATCAGTGAGTCGCGGACAGACCGCATGGACACTGAAGCTTTCTTT.

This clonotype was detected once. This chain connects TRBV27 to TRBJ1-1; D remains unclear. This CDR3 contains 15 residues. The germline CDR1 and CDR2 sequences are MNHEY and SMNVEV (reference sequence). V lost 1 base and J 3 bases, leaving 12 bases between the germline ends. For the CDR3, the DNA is TGTGCCAGCAGTTTATATTCAAAATCGGACACTGAAGCTTTCTTT. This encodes CASSLYSKSDTEAFF.

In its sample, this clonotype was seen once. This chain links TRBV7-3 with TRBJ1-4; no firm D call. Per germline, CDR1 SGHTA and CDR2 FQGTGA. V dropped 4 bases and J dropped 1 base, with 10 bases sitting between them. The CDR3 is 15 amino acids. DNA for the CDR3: TGTGCCAGCAGCTCACTCGGTGGAACTAATGAAAAACTGTTTTTT. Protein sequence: CASSSLGGTNEKLFF. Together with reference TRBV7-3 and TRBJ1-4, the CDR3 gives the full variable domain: GAGVSQTPSNKVTEKGKYVELRCDPISGHTALYWYRQSLGQGPEFLIYFQGTGAADDSGLPNDRFFAVRPEGSVSTLKIQRTERGDSAVYLCASSSLGGTNEKLFFGSGTQLSVL.

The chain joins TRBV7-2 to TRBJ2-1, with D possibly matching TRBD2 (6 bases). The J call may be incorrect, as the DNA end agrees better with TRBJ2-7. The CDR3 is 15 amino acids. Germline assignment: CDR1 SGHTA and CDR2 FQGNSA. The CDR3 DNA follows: TGTGCCAGCAGTTTGGTCGGGAGCTCCTACAATGAGCAGTACTTC. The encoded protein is CASSLVGSSYNEQYF.

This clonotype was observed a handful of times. This chain's CDR3 is CASSDWDSQETQYF. The CDR3 nucleotides are TGTGCCAGCAGTGACTGGGACAGCCAAGAGACCCAGTACTTC. This chain connects TRBV2 to TRBJ2-5, with 7 bases lining up with TRBD1. Germline CDR1 SNHLY, CDR2 FYNNEI. With 3 bases clipped from V and 1 base from J, the junction kept 2 bases outside the gene matches. CDR3 length equals 14 residues.

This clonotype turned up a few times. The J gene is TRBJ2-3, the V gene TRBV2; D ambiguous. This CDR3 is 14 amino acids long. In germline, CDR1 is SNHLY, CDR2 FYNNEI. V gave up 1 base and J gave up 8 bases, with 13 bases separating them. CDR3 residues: CASSEERLTGTQYF. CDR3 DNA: TGTGCCAGCAGTGAAGAGAGGCTGACGGGTACGCAGTATTTT.

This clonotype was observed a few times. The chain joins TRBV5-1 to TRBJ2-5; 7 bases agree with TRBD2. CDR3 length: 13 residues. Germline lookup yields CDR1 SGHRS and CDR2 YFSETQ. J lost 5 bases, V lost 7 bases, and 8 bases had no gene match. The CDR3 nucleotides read TGCGCCAGCGGGAGGGGCAAGCGGGAGACCCAGTACTTC. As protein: CASGRGKRETQYF.

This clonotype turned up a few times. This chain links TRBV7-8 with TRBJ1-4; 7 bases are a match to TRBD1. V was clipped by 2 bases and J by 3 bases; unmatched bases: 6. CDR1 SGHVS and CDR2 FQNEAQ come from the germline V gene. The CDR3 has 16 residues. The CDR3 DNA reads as TGTGCCAGCAGCTTAACCTCAGGGGGTCCTAATGAAAAACTGTTTTTT. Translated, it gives CASSLTSGGPNEKLFF.

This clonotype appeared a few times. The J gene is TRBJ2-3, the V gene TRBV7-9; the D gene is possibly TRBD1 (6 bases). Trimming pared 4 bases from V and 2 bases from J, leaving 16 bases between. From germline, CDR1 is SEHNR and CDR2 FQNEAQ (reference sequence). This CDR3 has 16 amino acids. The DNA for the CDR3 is TGTGCCAGCAGCTGGGGCGGGCAGGGGAACACAGATACGCAGTATTTT. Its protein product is CASSWGGQGNTDTQYF.

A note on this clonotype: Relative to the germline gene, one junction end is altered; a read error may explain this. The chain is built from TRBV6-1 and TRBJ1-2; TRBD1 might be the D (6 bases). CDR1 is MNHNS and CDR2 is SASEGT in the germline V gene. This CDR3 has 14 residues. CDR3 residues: CAGRTGYPNYGYTF. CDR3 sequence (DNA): TGTGCCGGCAGAACAGGGTACCCTAACTATGGCTACACCTTC.

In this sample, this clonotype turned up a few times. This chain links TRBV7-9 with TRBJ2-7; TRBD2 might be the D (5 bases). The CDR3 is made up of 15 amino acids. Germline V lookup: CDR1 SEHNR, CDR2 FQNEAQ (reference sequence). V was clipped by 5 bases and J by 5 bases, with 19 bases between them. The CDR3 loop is CASSPPIRGFHEQYF. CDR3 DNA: TGTGCCAGCAGCCCACCTATTAGAGGGTTTCACGAGCAGTACTTC.

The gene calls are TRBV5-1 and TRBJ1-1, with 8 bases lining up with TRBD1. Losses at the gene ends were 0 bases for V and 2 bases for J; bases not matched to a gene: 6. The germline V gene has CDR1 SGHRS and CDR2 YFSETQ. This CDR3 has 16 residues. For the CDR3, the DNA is TGCGCCAGCAGCTTGGTGGCAGGGGGCAGTAACACTGAAGCTTTCTTT. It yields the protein CASSLVAGGSNTEAFF.

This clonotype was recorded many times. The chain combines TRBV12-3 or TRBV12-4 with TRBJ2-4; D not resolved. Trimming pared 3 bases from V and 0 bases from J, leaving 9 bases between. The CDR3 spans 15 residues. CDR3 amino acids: CASSFRTGAKNIQYF. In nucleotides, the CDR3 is TGTGCCAGCAGTTTTAGGACGGGAGCCAAAAACATTCAGTACTTC.

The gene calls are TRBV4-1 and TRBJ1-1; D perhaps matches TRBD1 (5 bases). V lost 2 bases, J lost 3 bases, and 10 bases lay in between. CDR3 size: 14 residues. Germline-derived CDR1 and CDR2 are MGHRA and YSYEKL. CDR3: CASSQPWGDTEAFF. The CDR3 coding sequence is TGCGCCAGCAGCCAACCCTGGGGGGACACTGAAGCTTTCTTT.

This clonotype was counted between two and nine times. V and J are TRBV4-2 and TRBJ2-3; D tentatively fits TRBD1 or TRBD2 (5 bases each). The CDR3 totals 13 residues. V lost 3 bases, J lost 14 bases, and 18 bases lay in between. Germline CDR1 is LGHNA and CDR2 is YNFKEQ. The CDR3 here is CASSHRDPETWYF. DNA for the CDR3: TGTGCCAGCAGCCATAGGGACCCCGAGACGTGGTATTTT.

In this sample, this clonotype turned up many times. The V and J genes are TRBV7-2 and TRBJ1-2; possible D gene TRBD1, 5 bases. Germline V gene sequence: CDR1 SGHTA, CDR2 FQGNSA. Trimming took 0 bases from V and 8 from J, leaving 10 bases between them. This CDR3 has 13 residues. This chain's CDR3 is CASSLARAGGYTF. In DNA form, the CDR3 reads TGTGCCAGCAGCTTAGCCAGGGCGGGCGGCTACACCTTC.